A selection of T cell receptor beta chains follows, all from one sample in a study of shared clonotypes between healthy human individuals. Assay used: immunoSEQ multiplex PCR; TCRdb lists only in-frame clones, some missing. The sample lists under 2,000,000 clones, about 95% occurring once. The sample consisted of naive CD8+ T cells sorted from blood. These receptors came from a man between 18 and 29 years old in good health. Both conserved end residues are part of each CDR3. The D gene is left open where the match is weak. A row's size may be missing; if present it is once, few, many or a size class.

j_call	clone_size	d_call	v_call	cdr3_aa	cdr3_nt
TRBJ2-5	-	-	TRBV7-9	CASSLALAPTSETQYF	TGTGCCAGCAGCTTAGCGCTAGCGCCGACCTCGGAGACCCAGTACTTC
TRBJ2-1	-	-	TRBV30	CAWSEGSNEQFF	TGTGCCTGGAGTGAAGGGTCCAATGAGCAGTTCTTC
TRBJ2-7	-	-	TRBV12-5	CASGTPGGYEQYF	TGTGCTAGTGGCACCCCCGGAGGGTACGAGCAGTACTTC
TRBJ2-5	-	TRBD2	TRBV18	CASSPAGGLETQYF	TGTGCCAGCTCACCAGCGGGGGGGCTCGAGACCCAGTACTTC
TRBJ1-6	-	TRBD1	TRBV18	CASSPPPTGPVSPLHF	TGTGCCAGCTCACCACCGCCGACAGGGCCTGTTTCACCCCTCCACTTT
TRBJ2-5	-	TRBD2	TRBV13	CASSWGTSHPGETQYF	TGTGCCAGCAGCTGGGGGACTAGCCACCCCGGAGAGACCCAGTACTTC
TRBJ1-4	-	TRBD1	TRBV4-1	CASSQELGTANEKLFF	TGCGCCAGCAGCCAAGAGTTGGGGACAGCCAATGAAAAACTGTTTTTT
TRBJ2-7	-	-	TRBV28	CASSNPAGEQYF	TGTGCCAGCAGTAACCCTGCGGGGGAGCAGTACTTC
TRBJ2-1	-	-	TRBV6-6	CASIGGGTPYNEQFF	TGTGCCAGCATCGGAGGGGGAACCCCCTACAATGAGCAGTTCTTC
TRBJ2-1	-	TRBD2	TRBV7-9	CASSFLAESYNEQFF	TGTGCCAGCAGCTTTCTAGCGGAGAGCTACAATGAGCAGTTCTTC
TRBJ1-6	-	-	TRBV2	CASCPQQGRNSPLHF	TGTGCCAGCTGTCCCCAACAGGGTAGGAATTCACCCCTCCACTTT
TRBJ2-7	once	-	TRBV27	CASSLTGMISYEQYF	TGTGCCAGCAGTTTAACGGGGATGATCTCCTACGAGCAGTACTTC